These 11 T cell receptor beta chains came from one sample sequenced in a study of blood T cell repertoires in COVID-19. Assay used: immunoSEQ multiplex PCR; TCRdb lists only in-frame clones, some missing. Of a few hundred thousand clones listed, roughly four fifths are singletons. Sequencing used PBMCs or T cells enriched from blood (not recorded which). The receptors were sampled from a woman between 55 and 75 years old who had recovered from COVID-19.

The gene calls are TRBV11-2 and TRBJ1-2, with 10 bases lining up with TRBD1. Germline assignment: CDR1 SGHAT and CDR2 FQNNGV. Trimming at V came to 1 base and at J to 7 bases, leaving 3 bases not matched to a gene. The CDR3 covers 14 residues. CDR3 nucleotides: TGTGCCAGCAGCTTAGGACAGGGGGCGGGTGGCTACACCTTC. It yields the protein CASSLGQGAGGYTF. The variable domain in full, with the rest retrieved from reference TRBV11-2 and TRBJ1-2, is EAGVAQSPRYKIIEKRQSVAFWCNPISGHATLYWYQQILGQGPKLLIQFQNNGVVDDSQLPKDRFSAERLKGVDSTLKIQPAKLEDSAVYLCASSLGQGAGGYTFGSGTRLTVV.

V gene TRBV6-2 or TRBV6-3 combines with J gene TRBJ2-7, with 7 bases lining up with TRBD2. Germline V gene data show CDR1 as MNHEY and CDR2 as SVGEGT. This CDR3 is 14 amino acids long. V shed 6 bases and J 5 bases; nucleotides not matched to a gene: 10. DNA for the CDR3: TGTGCCAGCAGCTCCGGACTAGGGTTCGACGAGCAGTACTTC. Translation gives CASSSGLGFDEQYF.

V usage is TRBV16 and J usage is TRBJ1-2; D gene uncertain. Germline-derived CDR1 and CDR2 are KGHSY and FQNENV. The ends were cut back, 2 bases at V and 0 bases at J, with 10 bases in the middle. The CDR3 is made up of 15 amino acids. CDR3: CASSQKTGANYGYTF. DNA for the CDR3: TGTGCCAGCAGCCAAAAGACCGGAGCTAACTATGGCTACACCTTC.

This clone was counted only a few times. This rearrangement joins TRBV2 to TRBJ1-1, with D unresolved. CDR3 length equals 17 residues. V was trimmed by 5 bases and J by 2 bases, leaving 21 bases between them. Germline assignment: CDR1 SNHLY and CDR2 FYNNEI. The CDR3 spells CASSLWPFPLENTEAFF. The CDR3, as DNA: TGTGCCAGCAGTCTTTGGCCCTTTCCCCTCGAAAACACTGAAGCTTTCTTT. The variable domain in full, completed from reference TRBV2 and TRBJ1-1, reads EPEVTQTPSHQVTQMGQEVILRCVPISNHLYFYWYRQILGQKVEFLVSFYNNEISEKSEIFDDQFSVERPDGSNFTLKIRSTKLEDSAMYFCASSLWPFPLENTEAFFGQGTRLTVV.

The chain carries TRBV2 and TRBJ2-7, with 9 bases fitting TRBD2. CDR1 SNHLY and CDR2 FYNNEI come from the germline V gene. V was pared by 4 bases and J by 1 base, with 11 bases of the junction left unmatched. The CDR3 consists of 17 residues. This CDR3 reads CASSAPSGGGASYEQYF. The CDR3 DNA reads as TGTGCCAGCAGTGCCCCCTCGGGCGGGGGGGCTTCCTACGAGCAGTACTTC. The full variable domain, with the rest looked up from reference TRBV2 and TRBJ2-7, is EPEVTQTPSHQVTQMGQEVILRCVPISNHLYFYWYRQILGQKVEFLVSFYNNEISEKSEIFDDQFSVERPDGSNFTLKIRSTKLEDSAMYFCASSAPSGGGASYEQYFGPGTRLTVT.

The chain couples TRBV4-2 to TRBJ2-4; a weak D match, TRBD2 (6 bases). Trimming pared 3 bases from V and 3 bases from J, leaving 12 bases between. The CDR3 is 15 amino acids. Germline lookup yields CDR1 LGHNA and CDR2 YNFKEQ. CDR3 in amino acids: CASSHRQEGKNIQYF. The CDR3 nucleotides read TGTGCCAGCAGCCACCGCCAGGAGGGCAAAAACATTCAGTACTTC.

The genes are TRBV3-1 (or the pseudogene TRBV3-2) and TRBJ2-7; 7 bases are a match to TRBD2. Trimming took 4 bases from V and 0 from J; bases not matched to a gene: 6. Germline CDR1 is LGHDT and CDR2 is YNNKEL (reference sequence). The CDR3 is made up of 15 amino acids. CDR3 nucleotide sequence: TGTGCCAGCAGCCCCAGCGGGATTATCTCCTACGAGCAGTACTTC. Translation: CASSPSGIISYEQYF.

The rearrangement links TRBV27 to TRBJ2-1, with 7 bases matching TRBD2. The CDR3 consists of 16 residues. Looked up from germline, CDR1 is MNHEY and CDR2 is SMNVEV (reference sequence). Trimming cost V 8 bases and J 0 bases; bases outside gene matches: 10. CDR3 sequence: CASGLAALSSYNEQFF. The DNA of the CDR3 is TGTGCCAGCGGGCTAGCGGCCCTAAGCTCCTACAATGAGCAGTTCTTC.

The chain couples TRBV2 to TRBJ1-2; the D is unclear. CDR3 length: 13 residues. Germline CDR1 is SNHLY and CDR2 is FYNNEI. The germline V and J ends were trimmed by 2 bases and 7 bases, with 11 bases remaining between them. In DNA, the CDR3 is TGTGCCAGCAGTGAATTCCGGGAGAGTGGCTACACCTTC. This encodes CASSEFRESGYTF. Full variable domain (outside the CDR3, taken from reference TRBV2 and TRBJ1-2): EPEVTQTPSHQVTQMGQEVILRCVPISNHLYFYWYRQILGQKVEFLVSFYNNEISEKSEIFDDQFSVERPDGSNFTLKIRSTKLEDSAMYFCASSEFRESGYTFGSGTRLTVV.

The chain couples TRBV13 to TRBJ1-2; 9 nucleotides match TRBD1. The length of the CDR3 is 16 residues. Germline V gene sequence: CDR1 PRHDT, CDR2 FYEKMQ (reference sequence). The junction had 10 bases not matched to a gene; V was cut back by 5 bases and J by 3 bases. The CDR3 region has the DNA TGTGCCAGCAGCAAAGACCGGGACAGGGTAGACTATGGCTACACCTTC. Translating it yields CASSKDRDRVDYGYTF.

The chain carries TRBV19 and TRBJ1-3; a possible D gene is TRBD1 (6 bases). This CDR3 has 17 amino acids. Per the germline V gene, CDR1 is LNHDA and CDR2 is SQIVND (reference sequence). The V end was cut by 3 bases, the J end by 0 bases, with 15 bases between. This CDR3 is CASSIGLVTGSGNTIYF. The CDR3 DNA is TGTGCCAGTAGTATTGGCCTGGTGACAGGCTCTGGAAACACCATATATTTT.